These T cell receptor beta chains were read from a single sample in a study of regulatory T cells in long-lasting Graves disease. TCRdb processed the multiplex PCR reads anew with MiXCR; each CDR3 protein has one entry. Found here are 550,000 to 700,000 distinct CDR3 sequences, 15% to 20% of them singletons; the top ten hold around 11%. Separately, the same data were catalogued under a study of T cells in Graves' hyperthyroidism and ophthalmopathy.

Here the sequenced sample was peripheral blood mononuclear cells (PBMCs), taken at new diagnosis, from a patient treated with antithyroid drugs. The receptors stem from a man aged 18 to 30 with Graves disease. Both conserved end residues are part of each CDR3. Fields, in order: CDR3 length, D gene, clone size, J gene, V gene, CDR3 protein, CDR3 DNA. A D gene is named only where the DNA matches it firmly. Size is omitted from some rows. Given values are once, few, many or a class for expanded clones.

16 | TRBD1 | many | TRBJ2-1 | TRBV5-1 | CASSGPGQSSYNEQFF | TGCGCCAGCAGCGGGCCGGGACAGAGCTCCTACAATGAGCAGTTCTTC
15 | - | few | TRBJ1-2 | TRBV19 | CATKDSAMAPYGYTF | TGTGCCACCAAGGACAGCGCGATGGCCCCATATGGCTACACCTTC
12 | - | many | TRBJ1-1 | TRBV6-1 | CASSGRAPEAFF | TGTGCCAGCAGCGGCAGGGCCCCTGAAGCTTTCTTT
16 | - | many | TRBJ1-5 | TRBV6-1 | CASSEAVGAANQPQHF | TGTGCCAGCAGTGAAGCTGTGGGGGCTGCGAATCAGCCCCAGCATTTT
16 | - | - | TRBJ2-6 | TRBV12-3/TRBV12-4 | CASRRSPGAGASVLTF | TGTGCCAGCAGACGCTCTCCAGGGGCTGGGGCCAGCGTCCTGACTTTC
13 | - | many | TRBJ2-5 | TRBV29-1 | CSVYGTVQETQYF | TGCAGCGTTTACGGGACCGTCCAAGAGACCCAGTACTTC
12 | TRBD1 | - | TRBJ2-5 | TRBV20-1 | CSSGQGQGTQYF | TGCAGCTCTGGACAGGGGCAAGGGACCCAGTACTTC
14 | - | many | TRBJ2-7 | TRBV12-3/TRBV12-4 | CASSLFSVSYEQYF | TGTGCCAGCAGTTTATTTTCCGTTTCCTACGAGCAGTACTTC
14 | - | few | TRBJ2-7 | TRBV4-1 | CASSREGATYEQYF | TGCGCCAGCAGCCGGGAGGGGGCTACCTACGAGCAGTACTTC
15 | - | few | TRBJ2-7 | TRBV3-1 | CASSQPGQLRYEQYF | TGTGCCAGCAGCCAACCGGGACAACTCCGATACGAGCAGTACTTC
12 | - | - | TRBJ1-1 | TRBV20-1 | CSARDYDTEAFF | TGCAGTGCTAGAGACTATGACACTGAAGCTTTCTTT
14 | - | - | TRBJ1-1 | TRBV20-1 | CSARGGVAETEAFF | TGCAGTGCTAGAGGGGGCGTGGCAGAAACTGAAGCTTTCTTT
14 | - | many | TRBJ2-2 | TRBV19 | CASSIQGWTGELFF | TGTGCCAGTAGTATTCAGGGATGGACCGGGGAGCTGTTTTTT
13 | TRBD2 | many | TRBJ2-1 | TRBV28 | CASRIAGVSFPFF | TGTGCCAGCAGAATAGCGGGAGTTTCCTTCCCGTTCTTC
16 | - | few | TRBJ1-6 | TRBV20-1 | CSARVRADSYNSPLHF | TGCAGTGCGCGCGTCAGGGCCGACTCCTATAATTCACCCCTCCACTTT
15 | TRBD1 | - | TRBJ1-4 | TRBV11-2 | CASSEIGTGDEKLFF | TGTGCCAGCAGTGAAATCGGGACAGGGGATGAAAAACTGTTTTTT
14 | TRBD1 | - | TRBJ1-5 | TRBV9 | CASSATGGVQPQHF | TGTGCCAGCAGCGCGACAGGGGGCGTTCAGCCCCAGCATTTT
11 | - | many | TRBJ2-1 | TRBV28 | CASTRTNEQFF | TGTGCCAGCACCCGGACCAATGAGCAGTTCTTC
14 | - | many | TRBJ2-7 | TRBV30 | CAWSVGGTYVGQYF | TGTGCCTGGAGTGTAGGGGGGACCTACGTTGGGCAGTACTTC
15 | - | - | TRBJ2-7 | TRBV20-1 | CSVRGTGGANYEQYF | TGCAGTGTCAGAGGAACAGGTGGAGCAAACTACGAGCAGTACTTC
16 | TRBD2 | few | TRBJ2-3 | TRBV9 | CASSVGTGGLTDTQYF | TGTGCCAGCAGCGTAGGGACGGGAGGTCTGACAGATACGCAGTATTTT
16 | - | many | TRBJ2-7 | TRBV27 | CASSLTSTGFDYEQYF | TGTGCCAGCAGTTTAACGTCCACAGGGTTTGATTACGAGCAGTACTTC
15 | - | few | TRBJ2-6 | TRBV12-3/TRBV12-4 | CASGAQGHGANVLTF | TGTGCCAGCGGGGCTCAAGGGCACGGGGCCAACGTCCTGACTTTC